The source of this TCR beta chain is a study of T cells after yellow fever vaccination. There are a few counts of this clonotype. One entry per CDR3 protein results from TCRdb running MiXCR on the 5' RACE reads. This table has approximately 600,000 distinct CDR3 sequences, roughly 12% appearing once. V was trimmed by 6 bases and J by 9 bases, leaving 18 bases between them. The CDR3 is made up of 13 amino acids. Germline V gene data show CDR1 as DFQATT and CDR2 as SNEGSKA (reference sequence). The input for sequencing was PBMCs, taken on the day of the yellow fever booster vaccination. The chain employs TRBV20-1 and TRBJ1-3; D is perhaps TRBD1 (5 bases). The TCR sequence derives from a young man who received the YFV17D yellow fever vaccine. This CDR3 is CSAKQGRYSTIYF. CDR3 bases: TGCAGTGCCAAGCAGGGTCGTTACAGCACCATATATTTT.